A selection of T cell receptor beta chains follows, all from one sample in a study of CD4 T cells in relation to SARS-CoV-2 and coronaviruses. Using immunoSEQ multiplex PCR, the repertoire was profiled, and TCRdb retains in-frame clones only, with some absent. The repertoire consists of some 40,000 clones, with 77% occurring once and the leading ten covering around 20%. These receptors have no identified antigens. Sequencing was performed on memory CD4+ T cells from PBMCs, cultured in vitro. These receptors were collected from an adult with COVID-19. Both conserved end residues are part of each CDR3. Each record gives: J gene, D gene, clone size, V gene, CDR3 DNA, CDR3 protein. D genes are given only for firm matches. Clone size, where shown, is once, few, many, or a class for clones that have expanded.

TRBJ1-1 . once TRBV7-8 TGTGCCAGCAGCCCGTTCAGGACTGGATCTCTGAGTGTAAGCACTGAAGCTTTCTTT CASSPFRTGSLSVSTEAFF
TRBJ1-5 . . TRBV28 TGTGCCAGCAGTCTGGCACGTCAGCCCCAGCATTTT CASSLARQPQHF
TRBJ2-6 . . TRBV5-1 TGCGCCAGCATGTGGACAGCTGGGGCCAACGTCCTGACTTTC CASMWTAGANVLTF
TRBJ1-2 TRBD1 . TRBV7-3 TGTGCCAGCAGCCCGAACGTGGGACAGGGGGACGGAAGCTACACCTTC CASSPNVGQGDGSYTF
TRBJ2-2 . . TRBV18 TGTGCCAGCTCACCAGGGGAGTCTAGCACCGGGGAGCTGTTTTTT CASSPGESSTGELFF
TRBJ2-3 TRBD2 . TRBV24-1 TGTGCCACCAGTGATCCACTAGCGGGAGGCCTCACAGATACGCAGTATTTT CATSDPLAGGLTDTQYF
TRBJ1-5 TRBD1 few TRBV11-2 TGTGCCAGCAGCCGAACTGGACAGGCGGTCTGTGGCAATCAGCCCCAGCATTTT CASSRTGQAVCGNQPQHF
TRBJ2-1 . once TRBV11-2 TGTGCCAGCAGCTTAAACGGGGTATACAATGAGCAGTTCTTC CASSLNGVYNEQFF
TRBJ2-5 . once TRBV9 TGTGCCAGCAGCGTAGCTCCACGAGTCCAAGAGACCCAGTACTTC CASSVAPRVQETQYF
TRBJ2-6 . . TRBV28 TGTGCCAGCAGTTTATGGTTGGGGACTGGGGCCAACGTCCTGACTTTC CASSLWLGTGANVLTF
TRBJ2-1 . once TRBV5-6 TGTGCCAGCAGCCTAATAGACAGGTACAATGAGCAGTTCTTC CASSLIDRYNEQFF
TRBJ2-3 TRBD2 . TRBV2 TGTGCCAGCATGGGGCTAGCGGCTGTTCCAGATACGCAGTATTTT CASMGLAAVPDTQYF
TRBJ2-7 . . TRBV5-5 TGTGCCAGCAGCCATCCCGCGACACAGTACGAGCAGTACTTC CASSHPATQYEQYF
TRBJ2-1 . . TRBV6-5 TGTGCCAGCAACCTGAGGGGAGGTGAGCAGTTCTTC CASNLRGGEQFF
TRBJ2-2 . . TRBV3-1/TRBV3-2 TGTGCCAGCAGCCAACCTAGCACCACCGGGGAGCTGTTTTTT CASSQPSTTGELFF
TRBJ2-7 TRBD1 . TRBV11-1 TGTGCCAGCAGCTTTCACGGGACAGGGAGGTACGAGCAGTACTTC CASSFHGTGRYEQYF
TRBJ2-1 TRBD1 . TRBV6-4 TGTGCCAGCAGCCGGGACAGGGTATCCGCGGCCTACAATGAGCAGTTCTTC CASSRDRVSAAYNEQFF
TRBJ1-1 . once TRBV20-1 TGCAGTGCTCGGACCCTCACGACAGCTTTCTTT CSARTLTTAFF
TRBJ2-5 TRBD2 . TRBV5-1 TGCGCCAGCAGCCCGACTAGCGGGAGAGAGACCCAGTACTTC CASSPTSGRETQYF
TRBJ2-1 TRBD1 . TRBV18 TGTGCCAGCTCAAAGCCCCGACAGGGACCCTACAATGAGCAGTTCTTC CASSKPRQGPYNEQFF
TRBJ2-3 TRBD2 . TRBV6-5 TGTGCCAGCAGCTCGACTAGCGGGAGGCCAGATACGCAGTATTTT CASSSTSGRPDTQYF
TRBJ2-1 TRBD2 . TRBV11-2 TGTGCCAGCAGCTTATTGGGACTAGCGGGAGCCGCCTACAATGAGCAGTTCTTC CASSLLGLAGAAYNEQFF
TRBJ2-6 . . TRBV4-3 TGCGCCAGCAGCCAAGGAACGGCCGGCGGGGCCAACGTCCTGACTTTC CASSQGTAGGANVLTF
TRBJ2-7 . . TRBV6-1 TGTGCCAGCAGTGAATACCCGCCGCAGTACTTC CASSEYPPQYF
TRBJ2-7 TRBD1 . TRBV7-8 TGTGCCAGCAGCTTCTCCGGGACAGGGGGCTACGAGCAGTACTTC CASSFSGTGGYEQYF
TRBJ2-1 TRBD2 . TRBV7-8 TGTGCCAGCACCCTAGGTAGACTAGCGGGATACAATGAGCAGTTCTTC CASTLGRLAGYNEQFF
TRBJ2-7 TRBD2 . TRBV2 TGTGCCAGCAGTGAAGCAGGGACTAGCGGCTACGAGCAGTACTTC CASSEAGTSGYEQYF
TRBJ1-5 . . TRBV7-8 TGTGCCAGCAGCTTAATGGTCGGGGAATGGTCCTCTAGCAATCAGCCCCAGCATTTT CASSLMVGEWSSSNQPQHF
TRBJ2-5 TRBD1 . TRBV18 TGTGCCAGCTCACCACCGGGGACAGCGCAAGAGACCCAGTACTTC CASSPPGTAQETQYF
TRBJ1-4 . . TRBV28 TGTGCCAGCAGTTTAAGGACGGATGAAAAACTGTTTTTT CASSLRTDEKLFF
TRBJ2-3 TRBD1 . TRBV27 TGTGCCAGCAGGTCCGGTTGGGGACAGCTCCATTTT CASRSGWGQLHF
TRBJ2-3 TRBD2 few TRBV6-1 TGTGCCAGCAGTGAATTGAGGGGAGGGCCAGATACGCAGTATTTT CASSELRGGPDTQYF
TRBJ2-1 TRBD2 . TRBV11-2 TGTGCCAGCAGCTTAGATACGGGAGGGCCGTGGAATGAGCAGTTCTTC CASSLDTGGPWNEQFF
TRBJ2-1 . few TRBV5-6 TGTGCCAGCAGCCGGGAAGGCGCGCTAACCTACAATGAGCAGTTCTTC CASSREGALTYNEQFF
TRBJ1-6 . . TRBV3-1/TRBV3-2 TGTGCCAGCAGCCAAGATAAGGGCTTTTCACCCCTCCACTTT CASSQDKGFSPLHF
TRBJ1-1 . . TRBV27 TGTGCCAGCAGTTTGGAGCCCCAAACTGAAGCTTTCTTT CASSLEPQTEAFF
TRBJ2-1 TRBD1 . TRBV15 TGTGCCACCAGCGGGGACAGGGTGATCAATGAGCAGTTCTTC CATSGDRVINEQFF
TRBJ2-7 . once TRBV7-9 TGTGCCAGCAGCTTACGCCCGATAGGGGGGTACGAGCAGTACTTC CASSLRPIGGYEQYF
TRBJ2-7 TRBD2 . TRBV7-8 TGTGCCAGCAGCTTGGTAGCGGGAGGTTCCGAGCAGTACTTC CASSLVAGGSEQYF
TRBJ2-2 TRBD2 . TRBV7-3 TGTGCCAGCAGCGGCCCCGGACTAGCGGCCACCGGGGAGCTGTTTTTT CASSGPGLAATGELFF
TRBJ2-7 TRBD2 . TRBV5-6 TGTGCCAGCAGCTCCGGGACTAGCGGATTCTACGAGCAGTACTTC CASSSGTSGFYEQYF
TRBJ2-7 . once TRBV12-3/TRBV12-4 TGTGCCAGCAGTTTCTTCTTCGAGCAGTACTTC CASSFFFEQYF
TRBJ2-5 . . TRBV7-3 TGTGCCAGCAGCTTATCGGCAGCCCAAGAGACCCAGTACTTC CASSLSAAQETQYF
TRBJ2-7 . . TRBV9 TGTGCCAGCAGCGTAGGCCCAGGTGGGAGTAGGTACTTC CASSVGPGGSRYF
TRBJ2-7 TRBD2 . TRBV4-1 TGCGCCAGCAGGGCTAGCGGAGATTACGAGCAGTACTTC CASRASGDYEQYF
TRBJ2-3 . few TRBV24-1 TGTGCCACCCGCCGGGACTTCACAGATACGCAGTATTTT CATRRDFTDTQYF
TRBJ2-7 TRBD1 . TRBV6-2/TRBV6-3 TGTGCCAGCAGTTACCTGGGGACAGGGGCTTACGAGCAGTACTTC CASSYLGTGAYEQYF
TRBJ2-5 . . TRBV27 TGTGCCACATTTGGGTGGGGGCACGGGCGAGAGACCCAGTACTTC CATFGWGHGRETQYF
TRBJ1-1 . . TRBV2 TGTGCCAGCAGGGGGACGGAGAACACTGAAGCTTTCTTT CASRGTENTEAFF
TRBJ2-2 TRBD2 . TRBV7-3 TGTGCCAGCAGTCCGTCTAGCGGGAGTCGGGGCACCGGGGAGCTGTTTTTT CASSPSSGSRGTGELFF